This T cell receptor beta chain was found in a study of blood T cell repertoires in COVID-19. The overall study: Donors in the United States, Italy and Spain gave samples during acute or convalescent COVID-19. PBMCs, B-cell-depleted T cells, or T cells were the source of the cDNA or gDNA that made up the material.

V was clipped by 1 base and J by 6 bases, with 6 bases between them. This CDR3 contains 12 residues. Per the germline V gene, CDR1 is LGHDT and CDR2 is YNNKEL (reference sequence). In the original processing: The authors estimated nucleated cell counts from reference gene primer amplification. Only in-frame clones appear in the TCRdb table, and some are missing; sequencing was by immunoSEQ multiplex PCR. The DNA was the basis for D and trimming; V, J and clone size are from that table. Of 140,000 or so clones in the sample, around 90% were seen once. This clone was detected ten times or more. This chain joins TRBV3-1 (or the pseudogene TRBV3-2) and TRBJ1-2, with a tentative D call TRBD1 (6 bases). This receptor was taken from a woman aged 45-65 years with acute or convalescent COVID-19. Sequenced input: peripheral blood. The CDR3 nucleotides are TGTGCCAGCAGCCAAGGACAGGATGGCTACACCTTC. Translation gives CASSQGQDGYTF.